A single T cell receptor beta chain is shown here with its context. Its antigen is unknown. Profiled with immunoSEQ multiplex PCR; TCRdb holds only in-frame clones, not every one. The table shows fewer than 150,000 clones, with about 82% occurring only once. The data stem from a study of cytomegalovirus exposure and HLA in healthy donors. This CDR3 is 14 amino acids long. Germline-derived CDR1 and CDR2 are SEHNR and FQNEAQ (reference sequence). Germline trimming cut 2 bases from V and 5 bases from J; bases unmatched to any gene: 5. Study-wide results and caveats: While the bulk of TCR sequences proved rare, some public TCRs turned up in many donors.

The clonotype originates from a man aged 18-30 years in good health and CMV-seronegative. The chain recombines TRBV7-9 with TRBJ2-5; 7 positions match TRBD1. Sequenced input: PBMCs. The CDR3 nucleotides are TGTGCCAGCAGCTTACACAGGGGCCGGGAGACCCAGTACTTC. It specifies CASSLHRGRETQYF.